The clone carrying this T cell receptor beta chain was seen many times. The target antigen is unknown. These data belong to a study of T-cell reconstitution after alpha-beta-depleted transplantation in children. Study-level results: Some patients owed their high day-60 TCRbeta diversity to surviving recipient T cells and thymic progenitors. T-cell counts and diversity at one year post-transplant came mainly from newly produced T cells. The origin of alpha-beta T cells about two months after transplant was reportedly several hundred expanded graft clones.

The CDR3 totals 19 residues. Unmatched junction bases numbered 11, after V lost 1 base and J lost 3 bases. Germline CDR1 is DFQATT and CDR2 is SNEGSKA (reference sequence). Preparing the TCRbeta library involved the use of unique molecular identifiers. TCRdb reprocessed the PCR reads with MiXCR, giving one entry per CDR3 protein. In the table there are around 100,000 distinct CDR3 sequences, 10% of which are singletons. The sequence was obtained from a boy between 2 and 10 years old with acute lymphoblastic leukemia, due to receive a stem cell transplant. The chain links TRBV20-1 to TRBJ2-2, with 13 nucleotides matching TRBD2. The sample was PBMCs, taken before TCRalphabeta/CD19-depleted stem cell transplant. The CDR3 coding sequence is TGCAGTGCTAGAGTTCTCCGGACTAGCGGGAGAGGTGACACCGGGGAGCTGTTTTTT. Its protein product is CSARVLRTSGRGDTGELFF.